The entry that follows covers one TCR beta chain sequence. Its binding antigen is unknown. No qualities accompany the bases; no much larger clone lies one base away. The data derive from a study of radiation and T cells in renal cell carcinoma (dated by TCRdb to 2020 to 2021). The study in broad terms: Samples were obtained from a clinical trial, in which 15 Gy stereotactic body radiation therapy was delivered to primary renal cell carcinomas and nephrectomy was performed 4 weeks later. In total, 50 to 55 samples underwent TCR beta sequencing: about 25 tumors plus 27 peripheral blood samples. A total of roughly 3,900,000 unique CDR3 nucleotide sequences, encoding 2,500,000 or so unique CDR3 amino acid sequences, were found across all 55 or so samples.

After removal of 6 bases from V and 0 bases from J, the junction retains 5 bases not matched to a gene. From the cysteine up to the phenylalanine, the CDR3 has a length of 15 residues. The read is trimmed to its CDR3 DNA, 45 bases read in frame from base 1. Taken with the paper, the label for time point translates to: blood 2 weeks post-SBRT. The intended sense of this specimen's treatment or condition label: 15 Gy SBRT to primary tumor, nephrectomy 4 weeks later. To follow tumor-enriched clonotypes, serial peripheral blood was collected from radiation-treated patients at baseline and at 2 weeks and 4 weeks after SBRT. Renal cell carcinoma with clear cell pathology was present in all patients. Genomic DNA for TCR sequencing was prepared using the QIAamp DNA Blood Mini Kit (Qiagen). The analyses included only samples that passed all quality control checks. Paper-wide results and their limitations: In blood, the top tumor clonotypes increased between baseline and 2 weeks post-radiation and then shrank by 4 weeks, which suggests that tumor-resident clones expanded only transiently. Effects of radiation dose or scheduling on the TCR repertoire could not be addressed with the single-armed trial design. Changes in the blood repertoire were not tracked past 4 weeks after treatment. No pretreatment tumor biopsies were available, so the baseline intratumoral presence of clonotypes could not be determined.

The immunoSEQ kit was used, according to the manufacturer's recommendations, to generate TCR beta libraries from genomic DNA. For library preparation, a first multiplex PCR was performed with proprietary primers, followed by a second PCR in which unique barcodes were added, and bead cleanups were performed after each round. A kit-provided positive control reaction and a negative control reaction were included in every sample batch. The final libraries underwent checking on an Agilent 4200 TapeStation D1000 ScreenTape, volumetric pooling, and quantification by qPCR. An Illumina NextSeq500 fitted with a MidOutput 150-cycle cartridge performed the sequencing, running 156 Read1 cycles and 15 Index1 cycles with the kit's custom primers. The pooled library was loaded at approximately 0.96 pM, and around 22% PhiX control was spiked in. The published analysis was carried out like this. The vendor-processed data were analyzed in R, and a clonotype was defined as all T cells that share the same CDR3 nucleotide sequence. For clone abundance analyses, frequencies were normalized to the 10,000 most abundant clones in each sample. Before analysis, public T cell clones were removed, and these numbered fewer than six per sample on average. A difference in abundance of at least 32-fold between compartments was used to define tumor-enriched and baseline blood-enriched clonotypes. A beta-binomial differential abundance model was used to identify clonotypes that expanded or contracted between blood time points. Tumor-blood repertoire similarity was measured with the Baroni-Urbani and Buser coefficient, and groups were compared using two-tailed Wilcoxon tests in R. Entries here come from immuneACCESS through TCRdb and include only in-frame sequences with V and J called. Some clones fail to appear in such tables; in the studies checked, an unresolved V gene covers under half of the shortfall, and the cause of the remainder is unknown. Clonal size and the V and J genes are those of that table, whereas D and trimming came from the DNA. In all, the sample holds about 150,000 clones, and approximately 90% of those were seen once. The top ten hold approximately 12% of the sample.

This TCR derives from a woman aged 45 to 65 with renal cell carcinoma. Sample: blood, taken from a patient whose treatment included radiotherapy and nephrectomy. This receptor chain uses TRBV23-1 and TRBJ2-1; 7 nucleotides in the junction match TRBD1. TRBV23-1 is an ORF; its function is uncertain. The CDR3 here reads CASRITGDSYNEQFF. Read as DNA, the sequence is TGCGCCAGCAGGATTACAGGGGACTCCTACAATGAGCAGTTCTTC.